This T cell receptor (beta chain) was captured in a study of cytomegalovirus exposure and HLA in healthy donors (dated by TCRdb to 2015 to 2018). A note on the overall study: The roughly 670 repertoires of the first cohort and the 110 or so validation repertoires were produced on the same platform, according to a later analysis. The aim of the study was to test whether cataloging public T cell receptors could identify signatures of past pathogen exposure. Besides the first cohort of roughly 700 subjects, a separate validation cohort made up of roughly 120 different subjects was used. To predict cytomegalovirus infection status, the study combined high-throughput TCR immunosequencing, statistical association of individual TCRs with disease status, and machine learning.

Regarding this clone: The target of this receptor is not known. Per-nucleotide qualities are absent, and no much larger clonotype sits a single base away.

Donors formed part of the validation cohort, which comprised 120 or so subjects and was distinct from the first cohort of 690 or so subjects. Trimming at the junction amounts to 5 bases on V and 4 bases on J, and the germline ends lie 14 bases apart. Reading the germline V gene (reference sequence) gives CDR1 LNHDA and CDR2 SQIVND. The CDR3 sequence holds 14 residues, the cysteine and phenylalanine included. The entry retains the CDR3 DNA only, 42 bases that are in frame from base 1. The library was generated by the immunoSEQ multiplex PCR assay. Concerning the study's data processing: A statistical classification framework was built to diagnose cytomegalovirus status from the catalog of TCR beta chain sequences. TCRdb obtained this table from immuneACCESS and retained in-frame rearrangements with V and J assigned. These tables miss some clones; where compared with another copy, unresolved V genes account for less than half of the shortfall, and the remainder is unexplained. D and trimming come from the DNA, and the V and J calls and clone size come from that table. Recorded for this sample are more than 60,000 clones; nearly 96% of them occurred a single time. The ten most abundant clones make up 4.5% of the sample.

What the research found in general, with its limitations: In the study, 164 TCR beta chains were listed as associated with cytomegalovirus. In vitro tests confirmed that a few of the cytomegalovirus-associated TCR beta chains recognize cytomegalovirus antigens. The classifier was reported to diagnose cytomegalovirus status with high specificity and sensitivity in both the original cohort and the validation cohort. The authors suggested that the approach could potentially be extended to other disease states and immunological phenotypes. In a later analysis, TCRs clustered in the first cohort were found to also tend to co-occur in the 100 to 150 validation repertoires, with roughly 93% of cluster scores above 0. The validation cohort had no HLA typing available for a later analysis, so co-occurrence within that cohort was assessed over all 110 or so repertoires. Most TCR sequences were observed very rarely across donors, whereas some public TCRs were present in many individuals.

Sequenced: PBMCs. Here the chain combines TRBV19 and TRBJ1-2, and the D gene may be TRBD1, 6 bases matching. The receptor's source is a woman aged 18-29 years in good health and CMV-seropositive. The DNA is TGTGCCAGTAGTCCGGGACACCGACCCTATGGCTACACCTTC. Its coded protein is CASSPGHRPYGYTF.